The present TCR beta chain was sequenced within a study of cytomegalovirus exposure and HLA in healthy donors. Findings of the study overall: Analysis performed later found roughly 17,000 TCR beta sequences associated with HLA alleles at 0.05 false discovery rate. As was reported, the HLA-A and HLA-B alleles of most subjects were accurately predicted from TCR beta sequences.

The CDR3 has 15 residues. Germline V gene data show CDR1 as KGHSH and CDR2 as LQKENI. Trimming took 8 bases from V and 1 from J, leaving 17 bases between them. Researchers ran the PCR with 60 Vbeta and 13 Jbeta primers. Assay used: immunoSEQ multiplex PCR; TCRdb lists only in-frame clones, some missing. The data include over 65,000 clones; the top ten clones carry 1% to 1.4%. A remark on this clone: As yet, its antigen is unknown.

This clonotype was sampled from a woman in her 30s in good health and CMV-seronegative. What was sequenced was PBMCs. The chain links TRBV18 to TRBJ2-5; weak D call: TRBD2 (5 bases). DNA for the CDR3: TGTGCCAGCGCCACGGACTCTACTTTCCAAGAGACCCAGTACTTC. This codes for CASATDSTFQETQYF. Filled out from reference TRBV18 and TRBJ2-5, the complete variable domain reads NAGVMQNPRHLVRRRGQEARLRCSPMKGHSHVYWYRQLPEEGLKFMVYLQKENIIDESGMPKERFSAEFPKEGPSILRIQQVVRGDSAAYFCASATDSTFQETQYFGPGTRLLVL.